This entry features one T cell receptor (beta chain) sequence. Healthy and HIV-negative, the adult donors had no recent acute infections or vaccinations. All participating donors were Caucasian adults from Nashville, Tennessee. The germline V gene has CDR1 MDHEN and CDR2 SYDVKM. V was cut by 5 bases and J by 0 bases, with 14 bases left in between. The CDR3 sequence is 15 residues long. The source of the sample is a study of shared clonotypes between healthy human individuals. The method was immunoSEQ multiplex PCR; TCRdb's version includes in-frame clones alone and lacks a portion of them. The data contain some 2,000,000 clones, roughly 94% of them seen just once; the ten biggest clones take up approximately 0.13%.

The material sequenced was naive CD4+ T cells sorted from blood. Specified subset: CD45RA+ positively selected. The receptor was derived from a man younger than 35 in good health. The gene calls are TRBV28 and TRBJ2-7, with unresolved D. In DNA form, the CDR3 reads TGTGCCAGCAGTCCTTACCTAGGCTCCTCCTACGAGCAGTACTTC. It translates to CASSPYLGSSYEQYF.